This T cell receptor (beta chain) was captured by sequencing in a study of blood T cells in healthy people across ages. Through a sample-barcoded 5' primer and a J-beta primer mix, a second PCR was run for roughly 6 to 11 cycles. TCRdb independently ran MiXCR on the 5' RACE reads; one entry per CDR3 protein. Among 550,000 to 700,000 distinct CDR3 sequences listed, approximately 30% were seen once. This receptor was identified in a woman in her 70s in good health. The sample taken for sequencing was blood.

The CDR3 here is CASSLLPGETQYF. The CDR3 coding sequence is TGCGCCAGCAGCTTGTTACCCGGAGAGACCCAGTACTTC. The chain joins TRBV5-1 to TRBJ2-5; D is undetermined. CDR3 length: 13 residues. The V and J ends lost 1 base and 4 bases respectively, with 8 bases between them. Germline values: CDR1 SGHRS, CDR2 YFSETQ.